This T cell receptor beta chain was profiled in a study of human CD8 memory T cell subsets (dated by TCRdb to 2018 to 2021). About the investigation overall: The clonal relationships among stem-like (TSTEM), progenitor exhausted-like (TPEX) and effector memory CD8+ T cell subsets were assessed by comparing the TCRbeta repertoires of these subsets. Six donors each provided TSTEM, TPEX and effector memory subsets, and TCRbeta repertoires were obtained from all six.

CDR1 is given as LGHNA and CDR2 as YSLEER, both from the germline V gene. The CDR3, from cysteine to phenylalanine, totals 16 residues. The protein alone is recorded here. What the study reported, not specific to this receptor: Based on Chao1 estimates, TSTEM subsets appeared to have greater repertoire diversity than TPEX subsets, which could potentially reflect a broader range of specificities. Normalized Shannon-Wiener diversity was similarly high in TSTEM and TPEX subsets, while effector memory subsets were less diverse by comparison. Only TCRbeta chains were sequenced, and repertoire comparisons rested on five or six donors tested with paired t-tests and Bonferroni correction. Clonotypes were shared with effector memory cells by both stem-like subsets, but only minimal overlap was found between TSTEM and TPEX repertoires, suggesting distinct antigen spectra.

A word on this clonotype: Its target antigen remains unknown.

Density gradient separation was used to isolate peripheral blood mononuclear cells from buffy coats of healthy donors. In the study, negative magnetic separation with EasySep or MojoSort CD8+ T cell isolation kits was used to enrich total CD8+ T cells. For each subset, total RNA was extracted using an RNeasy Mini Kit from duplicate vials of some 160,000 sorted CD8+ T cells. PBMCs were used either fresh or after cryopreservation in fetal bovine serum containing approximately 11% DMSO. Fluorescence-activated cell sorting on a FACSAria III was used to sort the CD8+ T cell subsets to purity. A Human TCR Profiling Kit was used to prepare UMI-labeled 5' RACE TCRbeta libraries. The same number of PCR cycles was used to prepare all TCRbeta libraries in parallel. On the authors' methods: Between roughly 2,700 and 18,000 functional CDR3beta clonotypes were contained in each TCRbeta library. UMI extraction and consensus assembly used MIGEC 1.2.9, requiring at least three reads per UMI. MiXCR 3.0.3 was used to extract the in-frame CDR3beta repertoires. Diversity metrics were computed in VDJtools 1.2.1 after downsampling each sample to 42,000 randomly selected UMIs. Repertoire overlap metrics D, R and F2 were calculated in VDJtools for the top 3,000 clones of each sample pair. TCRdb reprocessed the reads, so every CDR3 protein sequence counts as one entry and DNA is not shown. TCRdb's processing, not the authors', yielded these V and J calls. The sample table holds around 10,000 distinct CDR3 sequences. The top ten constitute less than 25% of the sample.

The rearrangement joined TRBV4-3 to TRBJ2-4; TCRdb's assignment of TRBD1 cannot be checked, as there is no DNA. The source material was CD8+ T cells from PBMCs. The TCR comes from a human donor in good health. CDR3 sequence: CASSQDFGQGGDIQYF.